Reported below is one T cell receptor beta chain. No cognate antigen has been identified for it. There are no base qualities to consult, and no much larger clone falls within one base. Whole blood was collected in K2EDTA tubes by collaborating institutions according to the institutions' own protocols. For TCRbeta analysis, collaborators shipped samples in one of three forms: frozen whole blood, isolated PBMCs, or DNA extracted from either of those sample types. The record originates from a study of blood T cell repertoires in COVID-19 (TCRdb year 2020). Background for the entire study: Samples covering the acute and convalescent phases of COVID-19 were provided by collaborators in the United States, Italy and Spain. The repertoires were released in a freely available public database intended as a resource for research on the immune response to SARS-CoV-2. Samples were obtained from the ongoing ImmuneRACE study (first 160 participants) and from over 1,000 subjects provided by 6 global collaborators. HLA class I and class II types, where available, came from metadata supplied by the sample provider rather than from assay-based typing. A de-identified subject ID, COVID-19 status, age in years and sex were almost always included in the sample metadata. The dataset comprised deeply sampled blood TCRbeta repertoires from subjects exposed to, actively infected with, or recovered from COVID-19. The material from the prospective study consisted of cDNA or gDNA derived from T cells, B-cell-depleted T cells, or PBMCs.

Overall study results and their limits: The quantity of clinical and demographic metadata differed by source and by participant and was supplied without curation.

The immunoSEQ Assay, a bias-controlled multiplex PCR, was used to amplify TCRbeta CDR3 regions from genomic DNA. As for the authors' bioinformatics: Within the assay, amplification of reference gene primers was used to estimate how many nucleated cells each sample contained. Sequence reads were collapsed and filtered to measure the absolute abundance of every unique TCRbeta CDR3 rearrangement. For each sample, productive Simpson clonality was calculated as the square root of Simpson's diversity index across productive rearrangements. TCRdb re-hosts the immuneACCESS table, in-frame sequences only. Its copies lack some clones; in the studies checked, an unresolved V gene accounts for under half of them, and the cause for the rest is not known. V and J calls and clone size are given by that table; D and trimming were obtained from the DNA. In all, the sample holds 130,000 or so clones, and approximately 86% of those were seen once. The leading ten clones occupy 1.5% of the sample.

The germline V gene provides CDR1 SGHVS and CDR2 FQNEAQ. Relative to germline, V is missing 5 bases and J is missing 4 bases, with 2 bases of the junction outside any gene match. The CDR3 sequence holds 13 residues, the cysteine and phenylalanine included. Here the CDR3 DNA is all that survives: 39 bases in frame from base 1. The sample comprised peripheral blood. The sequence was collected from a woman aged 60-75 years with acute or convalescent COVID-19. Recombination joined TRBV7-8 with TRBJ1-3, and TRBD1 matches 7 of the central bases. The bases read TGTGCCAGCAGCCAGGGGGAAGGAAACACCATATATTTT. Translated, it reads CASSQGEGNTIYF.